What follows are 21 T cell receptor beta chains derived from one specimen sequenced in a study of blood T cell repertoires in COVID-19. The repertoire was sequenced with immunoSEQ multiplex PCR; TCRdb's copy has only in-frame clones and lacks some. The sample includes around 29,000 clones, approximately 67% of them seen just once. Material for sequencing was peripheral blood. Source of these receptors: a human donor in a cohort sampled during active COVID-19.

CDR3 in amino acids: CASSFITGLLGADTQYF. The DNA of the CDR3 is TGTGCCAGCAGCTTCATTACTGGACTGCTCGGGGCAGATACGCAGTATTTT. This sequence joins TRBV7-8 and TRBJ2-3; tentatively, D is TRBD2 (5 bases). V gave up 3 bases and J gave up 4 bases, with 20 bases separating them. The CDR3 extends over 17 amino acids. In germline, CDR1 is SGHVS, CDR2 FQNEAQ.

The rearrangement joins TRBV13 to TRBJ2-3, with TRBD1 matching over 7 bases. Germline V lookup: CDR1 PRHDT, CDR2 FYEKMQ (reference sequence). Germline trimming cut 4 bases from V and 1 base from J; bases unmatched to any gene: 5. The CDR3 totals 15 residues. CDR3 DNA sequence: TGTGCCAGCAGCTCGCGCACAGGGGGCACAGATACGCAGTATTTT. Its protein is CASSSRTGGTDTQYF.

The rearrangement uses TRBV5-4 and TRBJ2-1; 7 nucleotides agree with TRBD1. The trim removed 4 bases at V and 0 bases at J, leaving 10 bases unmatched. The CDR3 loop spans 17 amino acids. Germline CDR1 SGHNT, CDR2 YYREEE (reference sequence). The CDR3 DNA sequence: TGTGCCAGCAGCCGCCGGCGACAGGGCAGCTCCTACAATGAGCAGTTCTTC. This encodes CASSRRRQGSSYNEQFF.

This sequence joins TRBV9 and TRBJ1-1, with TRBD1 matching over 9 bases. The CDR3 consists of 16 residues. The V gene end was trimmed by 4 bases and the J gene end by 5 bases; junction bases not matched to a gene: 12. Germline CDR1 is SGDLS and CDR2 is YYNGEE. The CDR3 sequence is CASSIARDRVGTEAFF. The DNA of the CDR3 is TGTGCCAGCAGCATAGCTCGGGACAGGGTAGGGACTGAAGCTTTCTTT.

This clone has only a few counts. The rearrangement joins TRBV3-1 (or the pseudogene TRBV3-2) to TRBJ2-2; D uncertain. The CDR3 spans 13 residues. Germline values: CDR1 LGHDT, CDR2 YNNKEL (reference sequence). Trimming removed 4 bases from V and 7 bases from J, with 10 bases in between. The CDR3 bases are TGTGCCAGCAGCCGACTTGGTGGCGGGGAGCTGTTTTTT. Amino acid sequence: CASSRLGGGELFF.

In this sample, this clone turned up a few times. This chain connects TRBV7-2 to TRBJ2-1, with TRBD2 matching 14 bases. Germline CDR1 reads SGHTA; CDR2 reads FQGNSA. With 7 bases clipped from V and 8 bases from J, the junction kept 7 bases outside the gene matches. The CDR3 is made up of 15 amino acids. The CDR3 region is CASTTGTSGGHEQFF. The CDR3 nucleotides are TGTGCCAGCACCACCGGGACTAGCGGGGGTCATGAGCAGTTCTTC. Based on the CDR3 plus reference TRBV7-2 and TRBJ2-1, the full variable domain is GAGVSQSPSNKVTEKGKDVELRCDPISGHTALYWYRQSLGQGLEFLIYFQGNSAPDKSGLPSDRFSAERTGGSVSTLTIQRTQQEDSAVYLCASTTGTSGGHEQFFGPGTRLTVL.

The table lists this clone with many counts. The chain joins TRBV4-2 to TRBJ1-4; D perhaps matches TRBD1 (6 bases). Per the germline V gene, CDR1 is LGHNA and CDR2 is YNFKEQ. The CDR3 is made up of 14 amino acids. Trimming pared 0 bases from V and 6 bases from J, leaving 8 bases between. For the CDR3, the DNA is TGTGCCAGCAGCCAAGAGTCAGGGGATGAAAAACTGTTTTTT. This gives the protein CASSQESGDEKLFF.

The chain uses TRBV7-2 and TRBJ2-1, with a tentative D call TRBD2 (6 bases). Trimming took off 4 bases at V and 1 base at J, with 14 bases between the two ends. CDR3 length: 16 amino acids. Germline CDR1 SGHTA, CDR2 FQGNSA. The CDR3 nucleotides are TGTGCCAGCAGCTGGGTAGCCGGGAGATCCTACAATGAGCAGTTCTTC. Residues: CASSWVAGRSYNEQFF.

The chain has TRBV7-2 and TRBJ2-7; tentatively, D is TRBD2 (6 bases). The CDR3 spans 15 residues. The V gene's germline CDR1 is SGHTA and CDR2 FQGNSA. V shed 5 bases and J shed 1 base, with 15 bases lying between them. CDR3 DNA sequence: TGTGCCAGCAGCGCCCGTGGGGGGTTTTCCTACGAGCAGTACTTC. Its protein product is CASSARGGFSYEQYF.

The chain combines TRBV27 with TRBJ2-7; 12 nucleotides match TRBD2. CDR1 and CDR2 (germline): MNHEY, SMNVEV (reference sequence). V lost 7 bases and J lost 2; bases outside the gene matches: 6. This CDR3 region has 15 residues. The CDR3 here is CASKTLAGGAYEQYF. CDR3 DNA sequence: TGTGCCAGCAAAACCCTAGCGGGGGGGGCCTACGAGCAGTACTTC.

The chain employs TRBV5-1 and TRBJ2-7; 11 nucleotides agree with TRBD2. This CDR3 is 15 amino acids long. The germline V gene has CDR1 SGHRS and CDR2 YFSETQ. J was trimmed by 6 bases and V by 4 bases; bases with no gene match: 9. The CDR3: CASSPGTSGSGEQYF. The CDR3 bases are TGCGCCAGCAGCCCCGGGACTAGCGGTTCGGGCGAGCAGTACTTC.

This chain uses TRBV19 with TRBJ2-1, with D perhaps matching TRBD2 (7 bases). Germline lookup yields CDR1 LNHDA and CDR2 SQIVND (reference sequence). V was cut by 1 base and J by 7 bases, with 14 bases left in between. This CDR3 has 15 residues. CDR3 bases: TGTGCCAGTAGTATAGGGTGGGGGGGCCCGAATGAGCAGTTCTTC. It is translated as CASSIGWGGPNEQFF. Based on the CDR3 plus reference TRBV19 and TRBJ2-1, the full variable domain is DGGITQSPKYLFRKEGQNVTLSCEQNLNHDAMYWYRQDPGQGLRLIYYSQIVNDFQKGDIAEGYSVSREKKESFPLTVTSAQKNPTAFYLCASSIGWGGPNEQFFGPGTRLTVL.

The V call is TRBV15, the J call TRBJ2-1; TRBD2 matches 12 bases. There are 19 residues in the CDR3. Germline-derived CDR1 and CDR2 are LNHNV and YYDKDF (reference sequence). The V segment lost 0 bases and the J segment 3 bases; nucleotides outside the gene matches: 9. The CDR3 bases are TGTGCCACCAGCAGAGATGTGTCTAGCGGGAGGGTGGTCTACAATGAGCAGTTCTTC. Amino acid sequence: CATSRDVSSGRVVYNEQFF.

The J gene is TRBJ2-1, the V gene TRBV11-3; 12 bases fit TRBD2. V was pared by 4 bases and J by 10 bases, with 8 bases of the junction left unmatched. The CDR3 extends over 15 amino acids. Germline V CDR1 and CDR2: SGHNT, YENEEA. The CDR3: CASSSSGGAGREQFF. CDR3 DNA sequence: TGTGCCAGCAGCTCTAGCGGGGGGGCCGGTCGAGAGCAGTTCTTC.

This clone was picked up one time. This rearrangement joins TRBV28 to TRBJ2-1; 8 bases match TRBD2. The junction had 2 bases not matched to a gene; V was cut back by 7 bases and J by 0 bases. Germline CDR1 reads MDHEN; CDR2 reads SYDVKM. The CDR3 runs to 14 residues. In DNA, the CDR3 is TGTGCCAGCACCCGGGGGGGCTCCTACAATGAGCAGTTCTTC. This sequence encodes CASTRGGSYNEQFF.

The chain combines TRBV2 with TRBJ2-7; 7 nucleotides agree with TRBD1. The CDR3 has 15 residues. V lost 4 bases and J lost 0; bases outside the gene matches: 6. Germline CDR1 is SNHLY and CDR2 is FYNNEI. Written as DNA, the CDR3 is TGTGCCAGCAGTGGCCCGGGACAGCACTCCTACGAGCAGTACTTC. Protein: CASSGPGQHSYEQYF.

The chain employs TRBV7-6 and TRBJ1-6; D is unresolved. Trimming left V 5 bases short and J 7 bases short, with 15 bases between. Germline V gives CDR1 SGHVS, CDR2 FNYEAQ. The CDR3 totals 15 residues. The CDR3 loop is CASSPDGNHNSPLHF. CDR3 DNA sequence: TGTGCCAGCAGCCCAGACGGGAACCACAATTCACCCCTCCACTTT.

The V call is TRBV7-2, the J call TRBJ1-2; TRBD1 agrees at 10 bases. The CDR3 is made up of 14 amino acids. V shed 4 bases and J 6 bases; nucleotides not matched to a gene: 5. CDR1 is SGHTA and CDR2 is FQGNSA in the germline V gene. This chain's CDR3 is CASSWGTGVDGYTF. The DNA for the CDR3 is TGTGCCAGCAGCTGGGGGACAGGGGTTGATGGCTACACCTTC.

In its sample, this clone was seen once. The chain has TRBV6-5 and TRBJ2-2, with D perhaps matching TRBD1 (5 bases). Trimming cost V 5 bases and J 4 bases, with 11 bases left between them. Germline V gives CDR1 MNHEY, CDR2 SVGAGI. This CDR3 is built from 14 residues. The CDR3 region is CASSLGHSTGELFF. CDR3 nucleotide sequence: TGTGCCAGCAGTCTTGGACACAGCACCGGGGAGCTGTTTTTT.

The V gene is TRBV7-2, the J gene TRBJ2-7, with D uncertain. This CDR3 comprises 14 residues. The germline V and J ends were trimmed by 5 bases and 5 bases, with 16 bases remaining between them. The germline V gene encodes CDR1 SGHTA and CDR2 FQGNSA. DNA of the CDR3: TGTGCCAGCAGCCCGCCCTGGAGTACCCACGAGCAGTACTTC. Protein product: CASSPPWSTHEQYF. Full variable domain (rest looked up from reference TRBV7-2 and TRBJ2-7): GAGVSQSPSNKVTEKGKDVELRCDPISGHTALYWYRQSLGQGLEFLIYFQGNSAPDKSGLPSDRFSAERTGGSVSTLTIQRTQQEDSAVYLCASSPPWSTHEQYFGPGTRLTVT.

The CDR3 bases are TGCAGCGTTGAACCTAGCGGGGTTGCAGATACGCAGTATTTT. Protein sequence: CSVEPSGVADTQYF. The chain couples TRBV29-1 to TRBJ2-3; 9 bases are shared with TRBD2. The CDR3 covers 14 residues. Unmatched junction bases numbered 4, after V lost 2 bases and J lost 4 bases. Germline V gives CDR1 SQVTM, CDR2 ANQGSEA.